These 5 T cell receptor beta chains share one sample of origin, sequenced in a study of CD8+ T cells in alopecia areata. Treatment of the sample: oral pan-JAK inhibitor, 5-10 mg twice daily. As the sequencing template, cDNA was produced by extracting RNA and reverse transcribing it. Assay used: immunoSEQ multiplex PCR; TCRdb lists only in-frame clones, some missing. The sample consists of roughly 200,000 clones, roughly two fifths of them appearing once. This sample comprised CD4+ T cells sorted from blood, obtained between weeks 30 and 35, from a patient treated with tofacitinib. All receptors derive from a human donor with alopecia areata.

The chain couples TRBV29-1 to TRBJ2-7; TRBD1 is a possible D gene (6 bases). Trimming left V 6 bases short and J 1 base short, with 13 bases between. This CDR3 is 13 amino acids long. Germline lookup yields CDR1 SQVTM and CDR2 ANQGSEA. CDR3 sequence reads: CSVLVQGSYEQYF. CDR3 bases: TGCAGCGTCCTCGTACAGGGATCCTACGAGCAGTACTTC.

This clone was detected only a few times. V gene TRBV9 combines with J gene TRBJ1-1, with D tentatively TRBD1 (5 bases). V was trimmed by 0 bases and J by 1 base, leaving 10 bases between them. Per germline, CDR1 SGDLS and CDR2 YYNGEE. This CDR3 is built from 15 residues. CDR3 region: CASSVAPGANTEAFF. The CDR3 DNA reads TGTGCCAGCAGCGTAGCCCCCGGGGCGAACACTGAAGCTTTCTTT.

This rearrangement joins TRBV10-1 to TRBJ2-3; no firm D call. V gave up 2 bases and J gave up 4 bases, with 7 bases separating them. The CDR3 is 13 amino acids. Germline-derived CDR1 and CDR2 are WNHNN and SYGVQD (reference sequence). In nucleotides, the CDR3 is TGCGCCAGCAGTGAGCCTACAGCAGATACGCAGTATTTT. It specifies CASSEPTADTQYF.

The V gene is TRBV6-6, the J gene TRBJ2-6; 9 bases align to TRBD1. With V trimmed by 8 bases and J by 0 bases, 5 bases remained unmatched. The CDR3 runs to 16 residues. Germline CDR1 is MNHNY and CDR2 is SVGAGI (reference sequence). The CDR3 DNA reads TGTGCCAGCCGAAGGGGACAGGGCTCTGGGGCCAACGTCCTGACTTTC. The encoded protein is CASRRGQGSGANVLTF.

CDR3 loop: CASSLNWNTEAFF. The CDR3, as DNA: TGTGCCAGCAGCTTAAACTGGAACACTGAAGCTTTCTTT. The rearrangement joins TRBV7-9 to TRBJ1-1; no reliable D call. Germline V gives CDR1 SEHNR, CDR2 FQNEAQ (reference sequence). The CDR3 is 13 residues long. V lost 2 bases to trimming and J lost 1 base, with 5 bases between them.